This TCR beta chain appears in the sequencing data of a study of cytomegalovirus exposure and HLA in healthy donors. Study observations and caveats: It has been reported that TCR beta sequences accurately predicted the HLA-A and HLA-B alleles of most subjects.

In regard to this clone: Its antigen is undetermined.

This PCR relied on a set of 60 Vbeta primers and 13 Jbeta primers. Clones were sequenced by immunoSEQ multiplex PCR, and TCRdb holds only the in-frame ones, with some missing. The data hold around 99,000 clones, with 77% observed a single time. Germline CDR1 MNHEY, CDR2 SMNVEV (reference sequence). Trimming removed 6 bases at V and 5 bases at J, with 14 bases between. The CDR3 has 13 amino acids. What was sequenced was PBMCs. J is TRBJ2-7 and V is TRBV27; tentatively, D is TRBD1 (5 bases). This receptor was obtained from a male donor in good health and CMV-seronegative. This chain's CDR3 is CASSFRLGDEQYF. Here the CDR3 DNA reads TGTGCCAGCAGCTTTCGGCTAGGGGACGAGCAGTACTTC.